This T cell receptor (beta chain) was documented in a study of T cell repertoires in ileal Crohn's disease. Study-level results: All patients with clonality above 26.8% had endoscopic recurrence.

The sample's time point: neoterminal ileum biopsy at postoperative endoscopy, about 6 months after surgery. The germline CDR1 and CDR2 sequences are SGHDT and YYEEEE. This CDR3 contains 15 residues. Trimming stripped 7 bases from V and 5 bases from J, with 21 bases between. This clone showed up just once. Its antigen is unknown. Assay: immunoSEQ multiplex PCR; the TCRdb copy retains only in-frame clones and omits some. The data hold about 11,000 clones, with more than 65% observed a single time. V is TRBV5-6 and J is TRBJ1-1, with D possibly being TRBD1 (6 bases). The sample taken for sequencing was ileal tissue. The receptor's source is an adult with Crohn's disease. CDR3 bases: TGTGCCAGCTCCTCTTTAAAAAGGGGGGGGACTGAAGCTTTCTTT. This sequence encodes CASSSLKRGGTEAFF.